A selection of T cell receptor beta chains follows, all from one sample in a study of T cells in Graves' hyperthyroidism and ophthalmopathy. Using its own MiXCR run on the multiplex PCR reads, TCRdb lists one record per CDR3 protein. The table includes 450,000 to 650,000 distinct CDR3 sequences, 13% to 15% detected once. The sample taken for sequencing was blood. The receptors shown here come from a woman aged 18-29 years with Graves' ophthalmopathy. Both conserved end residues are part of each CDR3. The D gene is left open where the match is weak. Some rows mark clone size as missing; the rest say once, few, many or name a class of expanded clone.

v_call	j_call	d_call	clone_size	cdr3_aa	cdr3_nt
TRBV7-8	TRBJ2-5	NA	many	CASSLGWGSQETQYF	TGTGCCAGCAGCCTAGGGTGGGGTTCTCAGGAGACCCAGTACTTC
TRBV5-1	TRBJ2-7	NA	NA	CASSLGRRDGEQYF	TGCGCCAGCAGCTTGGGGCGGCGGGACGGTGAGCAGTACTTC
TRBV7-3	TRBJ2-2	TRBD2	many	CASSPTPEREGIGELFF	TGTGCCAGCAGCCCTACCCCTGAGCGGGAGGGGATCGGGGAGCTGTTTTTT
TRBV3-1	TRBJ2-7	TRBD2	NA	CASSPSSPGTSSYEQYF	TGTGCCAGCAGCCCTTCCTCACCCGGGACTAGCAGTTACGAGCAGTACTTC
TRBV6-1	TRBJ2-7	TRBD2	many	CASSRAGPYEQYF	TGTGCCAGCAGTCGAGCGGGACCCTACGAGCAGTACTTC
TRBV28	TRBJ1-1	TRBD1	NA	CASSAGTVRVAEAFF	TGTGCCAGCAGTGCCGGGACAGTGCGGGTCGCTGAAGCTTTCTTT
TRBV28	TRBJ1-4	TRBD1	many	CASSPDRGLTNEKLFF	TGTGCCAGCAGTCCGGACAGGGGGCTTACTAATGAAAAACTGTTTTTT
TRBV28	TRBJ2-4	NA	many	CASSTQGPKNIQYF	TGTGCCAGCAGTACCCAGGGCCCCAAAAACATTCAGTACTTC
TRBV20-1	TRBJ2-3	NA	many	CSATNPHRESTDTQYF	TGCAGTGCCACTAATCCTCACAGGGAGAGCACAGATACGCAGTATTTT
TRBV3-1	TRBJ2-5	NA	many	CASSQSSSFQETQYF	TGTGCCAGCAGCCAAAGTTCATCCTTTCAAGAGACCCAGTACTTC
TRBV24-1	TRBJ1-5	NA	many	CATSDRRGSNQPQHF	TGTGCCACCAGTGACCGCAGGGGATCCAATCAGCCCCAGCATTTT
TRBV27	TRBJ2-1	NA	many	CASSSTGLGHNEQFF	TGTGCCAGCAGTTCAACAGGGTTGGGACACAATGAGCAGTTCTTC
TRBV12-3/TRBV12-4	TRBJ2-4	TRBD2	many	CASTASGRGLAKNIQYF	TGTGCCAGCACGGCTAGCGGGAGGGGGCTAGCCAAAAACATTCAGTACTTC
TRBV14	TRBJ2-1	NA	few	CASSQNRVPYNEQFF	TGTGCCAGCAGCCAAAACAGGGTCCCCTACAATGAGCAGTTCTTC
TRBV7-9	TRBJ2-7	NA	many	CASTFLVGYEQYF	TGTGCCAGCACCTTCCTAGTAGGGTACGAGCAGTACTTC
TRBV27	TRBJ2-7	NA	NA	CASSLRGADGPYEQYF	TGTGCCAGCAGTTTACGGGGGGCAGACGGCCCCTACGAGCAGTACTTC
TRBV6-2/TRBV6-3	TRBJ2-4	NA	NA	CASSLLSAKNIQYF	TGTGCCAGCAGTCTTTTATCGGCCAAAAACATTCAGTACTTC
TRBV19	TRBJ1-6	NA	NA	CASSETGRVSISPLHF	TGTGCCAGTAGTGAAACAGGGCGGGTATCTATTTCACCCCTCCACTTT
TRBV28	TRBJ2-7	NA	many	CASSSGQSPSYEQYF	TGTGCCAGCAGTTCCGGACAGTCCCCCAGCTACGAGCAGTACTTC
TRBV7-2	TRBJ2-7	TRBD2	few	CASSPRLAGTSTYEQYF	TGTGCCAGCTCACCCCGACTAGCGGGAACTTCAACCTACGAGCAGTACTTC
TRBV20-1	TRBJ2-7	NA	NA	CSASPLPRRPQDEQYF	TGCAGTGCTAGTCCTCTTCCTAGGCGTCCCCAGGACGAGCAGTACTTC
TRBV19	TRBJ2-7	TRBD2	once	CTSSWSSGSGEQYF	TGTACCAGTAGCTGGAGTAGCGGGAGCGGTGAGCAGTACTTC
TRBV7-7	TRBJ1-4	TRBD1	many	CASARDREGKLFF	TGTGCTAGCGCCAGGGACAGGGAAGGAAAACTGTTTTTT
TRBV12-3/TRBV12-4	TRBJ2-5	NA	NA	CASTPGHLGQETQYF	TGTGCCAGCACCCCGGGCCACCTAGGACAAGAGACCCAGTACTTC
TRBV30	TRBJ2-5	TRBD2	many	CAWSARGGETQYF	TGTGCCTGGAGTGCCCGGGGGGGAGAGACCCAGTACTTC
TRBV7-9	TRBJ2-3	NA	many	CASSASSSDTQYF	TGTGCCAGCAGCGCCTCTTCTTCAGATACGCAGTATTTT
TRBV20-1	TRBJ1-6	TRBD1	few	CSASRQGALRGLHF	TGCAGTGCTAGTAGACAGGGGGCCCTCCGGGGCCTCCACTTT
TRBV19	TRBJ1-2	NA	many	CASSIDNYGYTF	TGTGCCAGCAGCATCGACAACTATGGCTACACCTTC
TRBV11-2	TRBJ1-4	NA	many	CASSYRDTNEKLFF	TGTGCCAGCAGCTACCGGGACACTAATGAAAAACTGTTTTTT
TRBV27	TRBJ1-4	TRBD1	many	CASSSLGQGDEKLFF	TGTGCCAGCAGTTCCCTCGGACAGGGGGATGAAAAACTGTTTTTT
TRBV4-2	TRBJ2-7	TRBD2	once	CASSQDLSSGIFSYEQYF	TGTGCCAGCAGCCAAGATTTGTCTAGCGGGATTTTCTCCTACGAGCAGTACTTC
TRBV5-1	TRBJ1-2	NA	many	CASSLDRDGYTF	TGCGCCAGCAGCTTGGACAGGGACGGCTACACCTTC
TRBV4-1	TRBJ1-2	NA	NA	CASSQGGRGLRINYGYTF	TGCGCCAGCAGCCAAGGGGGGCGCGGATTAAGGATTAACTATGGCTACACCTTC
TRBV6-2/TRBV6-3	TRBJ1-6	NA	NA	CASGTGKNSPLHF	TGTGCCAGCGGAACAGGGAAAAATTCACCCCTCCACTTT
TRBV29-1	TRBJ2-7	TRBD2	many	CSVGAGGPSPSYEQYF	TGCAGCGTTGGAGCGGGAGGCCCGTCCCCCTCCTACGAGCAGTACTTC
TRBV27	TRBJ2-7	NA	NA	CASSFSSSNSYEQYF	TGTGCCAGCAGCTTTAGTTCTTCTAACTCCTACGAGCAGTACTTC
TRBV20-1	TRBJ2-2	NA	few	CSAARPANTGELFF	TGCAGTGCAGCCCGACCGGCCAACACCGGGGAGCTGTTTTTT
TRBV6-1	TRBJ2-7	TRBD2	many	CASTTSGLPYEQYF	TGTGCCAGCACGACTAGCGGGCTCCCCTACGAGCAGTACTTC
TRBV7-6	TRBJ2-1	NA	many	CASAGLNNEQFF	TGTGCCAGCGCCGGCCTAAACAATGAGCAGTTCTTC
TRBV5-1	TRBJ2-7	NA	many	CASSLAADHLRYEQYF	TGCGCCAGCAGCTTGGCCGCTGACCACCTCCGGTACGAGCAGTACTTC
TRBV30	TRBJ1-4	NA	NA	CAWRCWPTDEKLFF	TGTGCCTGGAGATGTTGGCCGACGGATGAAAAACTGTTTTTT
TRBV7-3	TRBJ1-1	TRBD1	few	CASSWQGQLNTEAFF	TGTGCCAGCAGCTGGCAGGGACAGCTTAACACTGAAGCTTTCTTT
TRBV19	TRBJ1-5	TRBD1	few	CASSPHRGGTGLNQPQHF	TGTGCCAGTAGTCCTCATAGAGGAGGGACAGGTTTAAATCAGCCCCAGCATTTT
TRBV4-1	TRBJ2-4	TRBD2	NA	CASSQVAGVGAKNIQYF	TGCGCCAGCAGCCAAGTAGCGGGAGTGGGGGCCAAAAACATTCAGTACTTC
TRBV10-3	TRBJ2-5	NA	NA	CAISTDTQETQYF	TGTGCCATCAGTACTGACACCCAAGAGACCCAGTACTTC